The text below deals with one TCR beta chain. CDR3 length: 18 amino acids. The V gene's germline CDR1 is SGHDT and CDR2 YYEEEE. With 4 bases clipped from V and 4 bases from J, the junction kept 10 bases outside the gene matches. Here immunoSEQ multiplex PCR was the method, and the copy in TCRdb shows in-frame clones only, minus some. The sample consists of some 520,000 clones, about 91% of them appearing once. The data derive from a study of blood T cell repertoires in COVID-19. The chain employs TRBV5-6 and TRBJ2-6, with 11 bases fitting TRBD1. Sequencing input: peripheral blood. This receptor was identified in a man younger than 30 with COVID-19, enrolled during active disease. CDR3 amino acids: CASSVTGTGGFGANVLTF. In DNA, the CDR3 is TGTGCCAGCAGCGTGACTGGGACAGGGGGATTCGGGGCCAACGTCCTGACTTTC.